This T cell receptor (beta chain) was sequenced during a study of blood T cell repertoires in COVID-19. Study-level background: Samples taken during acute and convalescent COVID-19 were collected in the United States, Italy and Spain. The cDNA or gDNA used as material had been derived from T cells, B-cell-depleted T cells, or PBMCs.

Methods used by the authors: Cell counts per sample came from amplifying reference gene primers. Generated by immunoSEQ multiplex PCR, the TCRdb table keeps only in-frame clones and is missing some. That table gives V, J and clone size, and the DNA gave D and trimming. Of about 110,000 clones in the sample, roughly 80% were seen once. V shed 2 bases and J shed 5 bases, with 15 bases lying between them. Per the germline V gene, CDR1 is SGHAT and CDR2 is FQNNGV. CDR3 size: 15 residues. The sequencing sample was made of peripheral blood. The chain employs TRBV11-2 and TRBJ1-2; D unclear. This TCR was sampled from a man between 65 and 79 years old with active or convalescent COVID-19. The CDR3 nucleotides read TGTGCCAGCAGCTTATTAACCGGAACCGGGTATGGCTACACCTTC. Its translation: CASSLLTGTGYGYTF.